One sample yielded the 14 T cell receptor beta chains listed below, sequenced in a study of T cells after yellow fever vaccination (dated by TCRdb to 2018 to 2020). The meaning of the sample's treatment or condition label: live attenuated yellow fever vaccine strain. The library was produced with 5' RACE. Sequencing relied on an Illumina HiSeq 2500. TCRdb trimmed public reads at Q25 via fastp, called clones via MiXCR and kept in-frame beta chains. Identical CDR3 proteins give one entry, which carries the most common genes and DNA. In all, the sample holds 500,000 to 650,000 distinct CDR3 sequences, and approximately 16% of those were seen once. Jointly, the top ten make up roughly 17% of the sample. The source was PBMCs, collected roughly 5 days after the first yellow fever vaccination. These TCRs come from a young man who received the YFV17D yellow fever vaccine.

In this sample, this clonotype turned up a few times. The V gene is TRBV5-1, the J gene TRBJ2-1; TRBD2 matches 8 bases. The length of the CDR3 is 15 residues. The germline V gene encodes CDR1 SGHRS and CDR2 YFSETQ. The V gene end was trimmed by 5 bases and the J gene end by 2 bases; junction bases not matched to a gene: 6. CDR3 loop: CASSAGGPTYNEQFF. The CDR3 DNA is TGCGCCAGCAGTGCGGGGGGCCCAACCTACAATGAGCAGTTCTTC.

The J gene is TRBJ1-1, the V gene TRBV4-3; the match to TRBD1 covers 12 bases. This CDR3 has 19 amino acids. V gave up 0 bases and J gave up 4 bases; unmatched junction bases: 12. Germline V gene lookup returns CDR1 LGHNA and CDR2 YSLEER. The chain's CDR3 is CASSQDPTGTGGAGTEAFF. In DNA, the CDR3 is TGCGCCAGCAGCCAAGATCCAACGGGGACAGGGGGCGCGGGCACTGAAGCTTTCTTT.

This clonotype came up a few times. V is TRBV20-1 and J is TRBJ2-5; 11 nucleotides align to TRBD2. V was pared by 3 bases and J by 5 bases, with 5 bases of the junction left unmatched. This CDR3 has 14 amino acids. Germline-derived CDR1 and CDR2 are DFQATT and SNEGSKA (reference sequence). CDR3 amino acids: CSARRLAGLETQYF. Written as DNA, the CDR3 is TGCAGTGCTAGGAGACTAGCGGGGCTTGAGACCCAGTACTTC.

This chain links TRBV5-1 with TRBJ1-1; tentatively, D is TRBD1 (5 bases). CDR3 length: 15 residues. V was clipped by 0 bases and J by 3 bases, with 12 bases between them. Per the germline V gene, CDR1 is SGHRS and CDR2 is YFSETQ. The CDR3 loop is CASSLARAFDTEAFF. CDR3 coding DNA: TGCGCCAGCAGCTTGGCCAGGGCCTTTGACACTGAAGCTTTCTTT.

V is TRBV6-1 and J is TRBJ2-5, with 12 nucleotides matching TRBD2. Germline V CDR1 and CDR2: MNHNS, SASEGT. This CDR3 comprises 17 residues. V shed 6 bases and J 4 bases; nucleotides not matched to a gene: 12. The chain's CDR3 is CASRWSRASGGAETQYF. The CDR3, as DNA: TGTGCCAGCAGGTGGTCTAGGGCTAGCGGGGGGGCAGAGACCCAGTACTTC.

This clonotype has only a few counts. This chain connects TRBV20-1 to TRBJ2-7, with 7 positions matching TRBD2. This CDR3 is 13 amino acids long. CDR1 and CDR2 (germline): DFQATT, SNEGSKA (reference sequence). Trimming removed 2 bases from V and 5 bases from J; junction bases left unmatched: 6. The CDR3 spells CSARMRGSNEQYF. The CDR3 bases are TGCAGTGCTAGAATGCGGGGGAGCAACGAGCAGTACTTC.

This clonotype was seen more than once but under ten times. This chain connects TRBV10-2 to TRBJ1-1; possibly TRBD1 for D (6 bases). Germline CDR1 WSHSY, CDR2 SAAADI. The CDR3 runs 13 residues. V was pared by 6 bases and J by 4 bases, with 12 bases between. CDR3 in amino acids: CASRRGEGTEAFF. The CDR3 nucleotides are TGCGCCAGCAGAAGGGGGGAGGGCACTGAAGCTTTCTTT.

This clonotype has a handful of counts. J is TRBJ1-2 and V is TRBV29-1; 7 nucleotides line up with TRBD1. Unmatched junction bases numbered 7, after V lost 6 bases and J lost 9 bases. Germline CDR1 and CDR2: SQVTM and ANQGSEA. This CDR3 comprises 11 residues. The CDR3 here is CSVPTTGRYTF. The CDR3 region has the DNA TGCAGCGTCCCCACGACAGGGCGCTACACCTTC.

This clonotype was detected only a few times. This chain connects TRBV12-3 or TRBV12-4 to TRBJ2-7; D is possibly TRBD1 (7 bases). The CDR3 covers 13 residues. The V and J ends lost 6 bases and 5 bases respectively, with 14 bases between them. The CDR3 loop is CASSTDRRDEQYV. DNA for the CDR3: TGTGCCAGCAGCACGGACAGGAGGGACGAGCAGTACGTC.

V and J are TRBV19 and TRBJ2-3; the D is unclear. The V end was cut by 3 bases, the J end by 2 bases, with 12 bases between. Germline CDR1 and CDR2: LNHDA and SQIVND (reference sequence). The CDR3 is 15 residues long. CDR3 amino acids: CASSIQRPSTDTQYF. The CDR3 bases are TGTGCCAGTAGTATCCAAAGGCCGTCCACAGATACGCAGTATTTT.

The rearrangement joins TRBV18 to TRBJ1-4, with 7 bases lining up with TRBD1. This CDR3 region has 13 residues. Germline assignment: CDR1 KGHSH and CDR2 LQKENI. V lost 3 bases and J lost 8; bases outside the gene matches: 3. The CDR3 region has the DNA TGTGCCAGCTCACCCCGGGACAGCGAAAAACTGTTTTTT. This sequence encodes CASSPRDSEKLFF. The complete variable domain, with remaining parts taken from reference TRBV18 and TRBJ1-4, reads NAGVMQNPRHLVRRRGQEARLRCSPMKGHSHVYWYRQLPEEGLKFMVYLQKENIIDESGMPKERFSAEFPKEGPSILRIQQVVRGDSAAYFCASSPRDSEKLFFGSGTQLSVL.

This clonotype came up a few times. This chain connects TRBV29-1 to TRBJ2-2; D is ambiguous. The CDR3 sequence is 13 residues long. Looked up from germline, CDR1 is SQVTM and CDR2 is ANQGSEA. Trimming cost V 5 bases and J 5 bases, with 12 bases left between them. The CDR3 loop reads CSVRSSVTGELFF. The CDR3 DNA follows: TGCAGCGTTAGGAGTTCCGTTACCGGGGAGCTGTTTTTT.

This clonotype was recorded a few times. This chain joins TRBV6-1 and TRBJ1-3; D is possibly TRBD1 (6 bases). CDR3 length: 16 amino acids. Germline CDR1 MNHNS, CDR2 SASEGT. The V and J ends lost 3 bases and 4 bases respectively, with 16 bases between them. The CDR3 spells CASSEQAGAYGNTIYF. In DNA, the CDR3 is TGTGCCAGCAGTGAGCAGGCAGGGGCATACGGAAACACCATATATTTT.

The gene calls are TRBV4-3 and TRBJ2-3; unclear D gene. The CDR3 is 16 residues long. Germline V gene sequence: CDR1 LGHNA, CDR2 YSLEER. V was clipped by 0 bases and J by 2 bases, with 12 bases between them. The CDR3: CASSQDLGFVTDTQYF. The DNA of the CDR3 is TGCGCCAGCAGCCAAGATCTGGGGTTTGTCACAGATACGCAGTATTTT.